This T cell receptor (beta chain) was captured in a study of Graves' ophthalmopathy and Graves' hyperthyroidism. RNA transcripts were the source from which TCR beta CDR3 regions were amplified. The first round was an RT-PCR with HTBI primers, and the second round was a multiplex PCR. TCRdb analysed the multiplex PCR reads with MiXCR anew, one entry per CDR3 protein. The sample lists 650,000 to 900,000 distinct CDR3 sequences, approximately 40% occurring once. Germline V CDR1 and CDR2: SGHRS, YFSETQ. The V and J ends lost 4 bases and 4 bases, in that order; junction bases with no gene match: 10. The CDR3 length is 15 residues.

Sequencing was performed on peripheral blood. This clonotype originated in an adult man with Graves' ophthalmopathy. The chain links TRBV5-1 to TRBJ1-2; 7 bases map to TRBD1. The CDR3 nucleotides are TGCGCCAGCAGCCCGGGACAGAATGCTTTCTATGGCTACACCTTC. Protein product: CASSPGQNAFYGYTF.